This is a list of T cell receptor beta chains from one sample in a study of T cells in Graves' hyperthyroidism and ophthalmopathy. Using its own MiXCR run on the multiplex PCR reads, TCRdb lists one record per CDR3 protein. This table has 500,000 to 750,000 distinct CDR3 sequences, about 14% appearing once. Sequencing used blood. The receptors here all came from a woman between 18 and 29 years old with Graves' ophthalmopathy. Both conserved end residues are part of each CDR3. D genes are given only for firm matches. Expanded clones are given a class, and other clones once, few, many or no size at all.

J gene: TRBJ1-6
V gene: TRBV29-1
D gene: NA
clone size: many
CDR3 DNA: TGCAGCGTTGGTGAGGGGAATTCACCCCTCCACTTT
CDR3 protein: CSVGEGNSPLHF

J gene: TRBJ2-5
V gene: TRBV2
D gene: NA
clone size: many
CDR3 DNA: TGTGCCAGCAGTGTACGGTACCAAGAGACCCAGTACTTC
CDR3 protein: CASSVRYQETQYF

J gene: TRBJ2-1
V gene: TRBV3-2
D gene: NA
clone size: many
CDR3 DNA: TGTGCCAGCAGCCGACCGAGGACCTACAATGAGCAGTTCTTC
CDR3 protein: CASSRPRTYNEQFF

J gene: TRBJ1-6
V gene: TRBV5-1
D gene: NA
clone size: many
CDR3 DNA: TGCGCCAGCAGCTTGGAGGATAATTCACCCCTCCACTTT
CDR3 protein: CASSLEDNSPLHF

J gene: TRBJ2-5
V gene: TRBV24-1
D gene: TRBD2
clone size: few
CDR3 DNA: TGTGCCACCAGTGATTCGACTAGCGGGAGTCTAGGGACCCAGTACTTC
CDR3 protein: CATSDSTSGSLGTQYF

J gene: TRBJ2-1
V gene: TRBV12-5
D gene: TRBD2
clone size: NA
CDR3 DNA: TGTGCTAGTGAATCCGGGACTAGCTTTTTTTGGGAGCAGTTCTTC
CDR3 protein: CASESGTSFFWEQFF

J gene: TRBJ1-2
V gene: TRBV18
D gene: NA
clone size: many
CDR3 DNA: TGTGCCAGCTCACCACCCTCACAGTCGGCCCTCAACTATGGCTACACCTTC
CDR3 protein: CASSPPSQSALNYGYTF

J gene: TRBJ2-7
V gene: TRBV30
D gene: NA
clone size: many
CDR3 DNA: TGTGCCTGGAGTGACAGGTCCGAGCAGTACTTC
CDR3 protein: CAWSDRSEQYF

J gene: TRBJ2-5
V gene: TRBV4-1
D gene: NA
clone size: few
CDR3 DNA: TGCGCCAGCAGCCAAGGGGGAGCCCTCGGGGAGACCCAGTACTTC
CDR3 protein: CASSQGGALGETQYF

J gene: TRBJ1-6
V gene: TRBV6-2/TRBV6-3
D gene: TRBD1
clone size: NA
CDR3 DNA: TGTGCCAGCAGTCGGACAGGGGTTGATTCACCCCTCCACTTT
CDR3 protein: CASSRTGVDSPLHF

J gene: TRBJ2-2
V gene: TRBV18
D gene: TRBD2
clone size: few
CDR3 DNA: TGTGCCAGCTCACCACTTGTTCTAGCGGGAGGAACCGGGGAGCTGTTTTTT
CDR3 protein: CASSPLVLAGGTGELFF

J gene: TRBJ2-2
V gene: TRBV2
D gene: NA
clone size: many
CDR3 DNA: TGTGCCAGCCGGGACTTTAACACCGGGGAGCTGTTTTTT
CDR3 protein: CASRDFNTGELFF

J gene: TRBJ1-2
V gene: TRBV28
D gene: NA
clone size: many
CDR3 DNA: TGTGCCAGCAGTATGCACGGGGGAGGCTACACCTTC
CDR3 protein: CASSMHGGGYTF

J gene: TRBJ2-7
V gene: TRBV28
D gene: NA
clone size: many
CDR3 DNA: TGTGCCAGCAGTCCCTGGGCAGGCAACTCCTACGAGCAGTACTTC
CDR3 protein: CASSPWAGNSYEQYF

J gene: TRBJ1-1
V gene: TRBV19
D gene: NA
clone size: few
CDR3 DNA: TGTGCCAGTAGTATATGGGCAGGGCCAAATGAAGCTTTCTTT
CDR3 protein: CASSIWAGPNEAFF

J gene: TRBJ1-1
V gene: TRBV30
D gene: NA
clone size: many
CDR3 DNA: TGTGCCTGGAGTGTAGGTTTGGACACTGAAGCTTTCTTT
CDR3 protein: CAWSVGLDTEAFF

J gene: TRBJ1-4
V gene: TRBV5-1
D gene: NA
clone size: many
CDR3 DNA: TGCGCCAGCAGCTTAGCACAGGGCGGTGAAAAACTGTTTTTT
CDR3 protein: CASSLAQGGEKLFF

J gene: TRBJ2-2
V gene: TRBV4-3
D gene: TRBD2
clone size: NA
CDR3 DNA: TGCGCCAGCAGCCAAGAACTAGCACTAGCGGGGTTCGCCGGGGAGCTGTTTTTT
CDR3 protein: CASSQELALAGFAGELFF

J gene: TRBJ1-1
V gene: TRBV6-2/TRBV6-3
D gene: TRBD1
clone size: many
CDR3 DNA: TGTGCCAGCAGCCAACAGGGGGGAACTGAAGCTTTCTTT
CDR3 protein: CASSQQGGTEAFF

J gene: TRBJ2-7
V gene: TRBV20-1
D gene: NA
clone size: many
CDR3 DNA: TGCAGTGCTAGAGGATTTTTGGATCGGTCCTACGAGCAGTACTTC
CDR3 protein: CSARGFLDRSYEQYF

J gene: TRBJ2-3
V gene: TRBV20-1
D gene: NA
clone size: NA
CDR3 DNA: TGCAGTGCCGCGATGGTAGCTGTCGACACAGATACGCAGTATTTT
CDR3 protein: CSAAMVAVDTDTQYF

J gene: TRBJ1-6
V gene: TRBV20-1
D gene: TRBD1
clone size: NA
CDR3 DNA: TGCAGTTCCCGGACAGGGGGATCAAATTCACCCCTCCACTTT
CDR3 protein: CSSRTGGSNSPLHF

J gene: TRBJ2-3
V gene: TRBV7-9
D gene: NA
clone size: many
CDR3 DNA: TGTGCCAGCTCTGCTCAGGGGCCCACAGATACGCAGTATTTT
CDR3 protein: CASSAQGPTDTQYF

J gene: TRBJ2-3
V gene: TRBV25-1
D gene: NA
clone size: NA
CDR3 DNA: TGTGCCAGCCTCCTAGCACGGAAAATTCCAGATACGCAGTATTTT
CDR3 protein: CASLLARKIPDTQYF

J gene: TRBJ2-5
V gene: TRBV6-2/TRBV6-3
D gene: NA
clone size: many
CDR3 DNA: TGTGCCAGCAGTCCGGTGACCAACCAAGAGACCCAGTACTTC
CDR3 protein: CASSPVTNQETQYF

J gene: TRBJ2-7
V gene: TRBV27
D gene: TRBD1
clone size: many
CDR3 DNA: TGTGCCAGAATAAACAGGGGGGCCTACGAGCAGTACTTC
CDR3 protein: CARINRGAYEQYF

J gene: TRBJ1-2
V gene: TRBV16
D gene: NA
clone size: few
CDR3 DNA: TGTGCCAGCAGCCAATCGAAGCTTACTAACTATGGCTACACCTTC
CDR3 protein: CASSQSKLTNYGYTF

J gene: TRBJ2-1
V gene: TRBV19
D gene: NA
clone size: NA
CDR3 DNA: TGTGCCAGTAGTATATTGGCCCCTCGGACTATCCTCGTGGACAGTGAGCAGTTCTTC
CDR3 protein: CASSILAPRTILVDSEQFF

J gene: TRBJ2-3
V gene: TRBV4-3
D gene: TRBD2
clone size: few
CDR3 DNA: TGCGCCAGCAGCCAAGGATGGCGGGAGGGCCGGTTGAGTCTCACAGATACGCAGTATTTT
CDR3 protein: CASSQGWREGRLSLTDTQYF

J gene: TRBJ2-7
V gene: TRBV27
D gene: TRBD1
clone size: NA
CDR3 DNA: TGTGCCAGCAGTACAATAAGGACAGGGCCTTTCTACGGGCAGTACTTC
CDR3 protein: CASSTIRTGPFYGQYF

J gene: TRBJ1-4
V gene: TRBV6-6
D gene: NA
clone size: few
CDR3 DNA: TGTGCCAGCAGTTACGGGGCGGGAGCAACTAATGAAAAACTGTTTTTT
CDR3 protein: CASSYGAGATNEKLFF

J gene: TRBJ2-1
V gene: TRBV6-1
D gene: TRBD1
clone size: few
CDR3 DNA: TGTGCCAGCAGTTATCTCCCCAGTAGGGGGCCGCGGGTCTTC
CDR3 protein: CASSYLPSRGPRVF

J gene: TRBJ1-1
V gene: TRBV12-3/TRBV12-4
D gene: NA
clone size: many
CDR3 DNA: TGTGCCAGCAGTTATCGGGGGATGAACACTGAAGCTTTCTTT
CDR3 protein: CASSYRGMNTEAFF

J gene: TRBJ1-5
V gene: TRBV11-1
D gene: NA
clone size: few
CDR3 DNA: TGTGCCAGCAGCCCAGGAACACCCGGCTTCGGTCAGCCCCAGCATTTT
CDR3 protein: CASSPGTPGFGQPQHF

J gene: TRBJ2-1
V gene: TRBV28
D gene: NA
clone size: many
CDR3 DNA: TGTGCCAGCAGTTTGGAGGGTGCCTACAATGAGCAGTTCTTC
CDR3 protein: CASSLEGAYNEQFF

J gene: TRBJ2-6
V gene: TRBV28
D gene: NA
clone size: NA
CDR3 DNA: TGTGCCAGCAGTTTATATTTCCGGGGTTTGAAACCCGGGGCCAACGTCCTGACTTTC
CDR3 protein: CASSLYFRGLKPGANVLTF

J gene: TRBJ1-4
V gene: TRBV27
D gene: TRBD1
clone size: many
CDR3 DNA: TGTGCCAGCAGTCCACAGGGGATTAATGAAAAACTGTTTTTT
CDR3 protein: CASSPQGINEKLFF

J gene: TRBJ2-3
V gene: TRBV11-3
D gene: TRBD2
clone size: many
CDR3 DNA: TGTGCCAGCAGCTTAGTTGGGACTAATTCAGATACGCAGTATTTT
CDR3 protein: CASSLVGTNSDTQYF

J gene: TRBJ1-2
V gene: TRBV28
D gene: NA
clone size: many
CDR3 DNA: TGTGCCAGCGGCTCAGGGAACTATGGCTACACCTTC
CDR3 protein: CASGSGNYGYTF

J gene: TRBJ1-6
V gene: TRBV28
D gene: NA
clone size: many
CDR3 DNA: TGTGCCAGCAGTTTATCATGGGGTGTTACAAATTCACCCCTCCACTTT
CDR3 protein: CASSLSWGVTNSPLHF

J gene: TRBJ2-5
V gene: TRBV6-2/TRBV6-3
D gene: NA
clone size: many
CDR3 DNA: TGTGCCAGCAGTTACTCATCCAGCGATGTAGAGACCCAGTACTTC
CDR3 protein: CASSYSSSDVETQYF